The next 14 T cell receptor beta chains were all read from a single sample in a study of blood T cells in healthy people across ages (dated by TCRdb to about 2015). The library relied on 5' RACE. TCRdb names Illumina HiSeq 2500 as the instrument used. A second roughly 7 to 11 cycle PCR used a sample-barcoded 5' primer and a J-beta primer mix. TCRdb cleaned the public reads at Q25 with fastp, built clones with MiXCR and kept in-frame beta chains. When rows share a CDR3 protein, they turn into one entry using the most common DNA and genes. The sample contains 800,000 to 950,000 distinct CDR3 sequences, approximately 32% of them found a single time. Around 9.6% of the sample is taken by the ten largest. The same sample was also studied in work on T cells of mothers and their children.

Sequences were obtained from blood. The receptors originated from a woman aged 40-49 years in good health.

To note about this clonotype: At one boundary the junction diverges from the germline segment, which might be a read error. This rearrangement joins TRBV12-3 or TRBV12-4 to TRBJ2-5; maybe TRBD2 (6 bases). The CDR3 totals 12 residues. CDR3 sequence (DNA): TGTGCCAGCAGAGGGCCGGGAGAGACCCCGTACTTC. Translated: CASRGPGETPYF.

Many counts were recorded for this clonotype. The chain employs TRBV10-3 and TRBJ2-7, with 10 bases aligning to TRBD1. This CDR3 spans 15 amino acids. Per the germline V gene, CDR1 is ENHRY and CDR2 is SYGVKD. V lost 7 bases to trimming and J lost 1 base; unmatched junction nucleotides: 7. The CDR3 DNA reads as TGTGCCATCAACTCCTGGACAGGGGGGTCCTACGAGCAGTACTTC. It yields the protein CAINSWTGGSYEQYF.

The J gene is TRBJ2-5, the V gene TRBV18; no clear D. V lost 2 bases and J 5 bases, leaving 6 bases between the germline ends. Looked up from germline, CDR1 is KGHSH and CDR2 is LQKENI. The CDR3 totals 12 residues. The CDR3 spells CASSPLTETQYF. In nucleotides, the CDR3 is TGTGCCAGCTCACCATTGACCGAGACCCAGTACTTC.

This clonotype was recorded once. This chain joins TRBV5-1 and TRBJ2-5, with a weak D call TRBD1 (6 bases). V lost 9 bases and J lost 0, with 15 bases in between. In germline, CDR1 is SGHRS, CDR2 YFSETQ. The CDR3 totals 14 residues. Written as DNA, the CDR3 is TGCGCCAACAACACGGGACAAGACCAAGAGACCCAGTACTTC. Protein product: CANNTGQDQETQYF.

The chain joins TRBV28 to TRBJ2-5; no firm D call. Trimming shortened V by 6 bases and J by 1 base, and 9 bases separated the two germline ends. The V gene's germline CDR1 is MDHEN and CDR2 SYDVKM. CDR3 length: 13 residues. CDR3 loop: CASRYGSQETQYF. In DNA, the CDR3 is TGTGCCAGCAGATATGGCTCCCAAGAGACCCAGTACTTC.

This clonotype turned up a few times. In DNA form, the CDR3 reads TGTGCCATCCCCCAAACTCCCACGGGGGCCGGCGCAGATACGCAGTATTTT. Its protein is CAIPQTPTGAGADTQYF. The V and J genes are TRBV7-2 and TRBJ2-3; D might be TRBD1 or TRBD2, each matching 6 bases. Germline V gene lookup returns CDR1 SGHTA and CDR2 FQGNSA. The CDR3 covers 17 residues. V dropped 10 bases and J dropped 4 bases, with 27 bases sitting between them.

In nucleotides, the CDR3 is TGCAGCGTTGAAGATTTCAGGGAATCTACTAGCGGAATAGATACGCAGTATTTT. Protein sequence: CSVEDFRESTSGIDTQYF. The chain links TRBV29-1 to TRBJ2-3; 8 positions match TRBD2. This CDR3 contains 18 residues. Germline lookup yields CDR1 SQVTM and CDR2 ANQGSEA. J lost 5 bases, V lost 0 bases, and 16 bases had no gene match.

The CDR3 loop reads CSAQRTSTDTQYF. The CDR3 DNA reads TGCAGTGCGCAACGGACTAGCACAGATACGCAGTATTTT. The V and J genes are TRBV20-1 and TRBJ2-3; the D gene is possibly TRBD2 (5 bases). Germline CDR1 DFQATT, CDR2 SNEGSKA (reference sequence). The V and J ends lost 6 bases and 0 bases respectively, with 10 bases between them. The CDR3 length is 13 residues.

This clonotype was seen a handful of times. V usage is TRBV5-1 and J usage is TRBJ2-1, with 8 nucleotides matching TRBD1. Germline CDR1 SGHRS, CDR2 YFSETQ. The ends lost 4 bases at V and 9 bases at J; junction bases unmatched: 6. The CDR3 is 13 amino acids. CDR3 loop: CASSTGQGGEQFF. CDR3 DNA: TGCGCCAGCAGCACCGGACAGGGCGGTGAGCAGTTCTTC.

This chain joins TRBV6-2 or TRBV6-3 and TRBJ2-4; 8 bases are shared with TRBD2. J gave up 7 bases and V 7 bases, and 12 bases lay outside the gene matches. The CDR3 consists of 15 residues. Germline V gives CDR1 MNHEY, CDR2 SVGEGT. The CDR3 reads CASNSVSGSGNIQYF. The CDR3 nucleotides read TGTGCCAGCAACTCCGTGAGCGGGAGCGGGAACATTCAGTACTTC.

There are many counts of this clonotype. The rearrangement uses TRBV24-1 and TRBJ2-5; tentative D call: TRBD2 (5 bases). Trimming took off 4 bases at V and 13 bases at J, with 24 bases between the two ends. The CDR3 totals 15 residues. The germline CDR1 and CDR2 sequences are KGHDR and SFDVKD. This CDR3 reads CATSDPMQAGQHLYF. CDR3 sequence (DNA): TGTGCCACCAGTGACCCCATGCAGGCGGGCCAGCATCTGTACTTC.

CDR3 sequence reads: CASSEYRETNTEAFF. As DNA, the CDR3 is TGTGCCAGCAGTGAGTACAGAGAGACTAACACTGAAGCTTTCTTT. The rearrangement uses TRBV2 and TRBJ1-1; D not certain. Trimming removed 3 bases at V and 2 bases at J, with 13 bases between. This CDR3 is built from 15 residues. Germline-derived CDR1 and CDR2 are SNHLY and FYNNEI.

This clonotype was seen a few times. This chain joins TRBV5-1 and TRBJ1-2, with no clear D. The V end was cut by 0 bases, the J end by 0 bases, with 9 bases between. The CDR3 loop spans 15 amino acids. Germline V gene data show CDR1 as SGHRS and CDR2 as YFSETQ. The CDR3 loop reads CASSLVLNSNYGYTF. The CDR3, as DNA: TGCGCCAGCAGCTTGGTTCTAAACTCTAACTATGGCTACACCTTC.

In its sample, this clonotype was seen once. This clone may be a read error of a much larger clone one base away. The V gene is TRBV21-1, the J gene TRBJ2-1; the listed D gene, TRBD2, was not tested against the DNA. Gene TRBJ2-7 matches the end of the DNA better, so the J call may be wrong. TRBV21-1 counts as a pseudogene. CDR3 length: 17 residues. In nucleotides, the CDR3 is TGTGCCAGCAGCATAGTACTAGCGGGGGGGACCTACAATGAGCAGTACTTC. Translated: CASSIVLAGGTYNEQYF.